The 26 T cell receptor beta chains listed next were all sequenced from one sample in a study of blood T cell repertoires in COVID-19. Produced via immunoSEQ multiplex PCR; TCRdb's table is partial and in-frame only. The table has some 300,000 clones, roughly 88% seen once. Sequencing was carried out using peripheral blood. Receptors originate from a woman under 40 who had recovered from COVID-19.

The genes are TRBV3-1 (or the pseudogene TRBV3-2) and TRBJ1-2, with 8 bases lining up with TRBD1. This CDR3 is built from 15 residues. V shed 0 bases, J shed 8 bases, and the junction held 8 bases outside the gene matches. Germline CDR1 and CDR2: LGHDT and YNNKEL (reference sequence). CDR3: CASSQDSGGERGYTF. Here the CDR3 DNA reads TGTGCCAGCAGCCAAGATTCAGGGGGCGAGCGGGGCTACACCTTC.

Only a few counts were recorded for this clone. CDR3 protein: CASSQGPADNTEAFF. The CDR3 DNA is TGTGCCAGCAGCCAAGGCCCGGCGGATAACACTGAAGCTTTCTTT. The V gene is TRBV3-1 (or the pseudogene TRBV3-2), the J gene TRBJ1-1, with no clear D. CDR1 and CDR2 from the germline V gene are LGHDT and YNNKEL (reference sequence). The V end lost 1 base, the J end lost 2 bases, and 11 bases lay between the germline ends. CDR3 length: 15 residues.

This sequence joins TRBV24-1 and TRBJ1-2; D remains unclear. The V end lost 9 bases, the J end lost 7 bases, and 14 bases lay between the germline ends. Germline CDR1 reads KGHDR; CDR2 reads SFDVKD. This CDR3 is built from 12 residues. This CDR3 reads CATGDSKLGYTF. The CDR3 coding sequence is TGTGCCACCGGAGACTCAAAGCTTGGCTACACCTTC.

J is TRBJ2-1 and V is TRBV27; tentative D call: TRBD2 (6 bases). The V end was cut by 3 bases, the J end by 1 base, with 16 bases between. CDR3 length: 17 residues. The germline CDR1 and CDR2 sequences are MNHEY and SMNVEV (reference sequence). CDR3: CASSLGVRLDSYNEQFF. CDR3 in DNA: TGTGCCAGCAGTTTGGGCGTAAGACTAGATTCCTACAATGAGCAGTTCTTC.

The CDR3 nucleotides are TGCGCCAGCAGCCATCGTAATACAGGTACCCGAGCTTTCTTT. Translated, it gives CASSHRNTGTRAFF. The chain employs TRBV4-1 and TRBJ1-1; maybe TRBD1 (5 bases). V lost 3 bases and J lost 10, with 18 bases in between. The length of the CDR3 is 14 residues. Germline V gene lookup returns CDR1 MGHRA and CDR2 YSYEKL.

This CDR3 reads CARYPGSNQPQHF. DNA for the CDR3: TGTGCCCGCTACCCAGGGAGCAATCAGCCCCAGCATTTT. The V and J genes are TRBV6-4 and TRBJ1-5; weak D call: TRBD1 (5 bases). The CDR3 covers 13 residues. The V gene's germline CDR1 is MRHNA and CDR2 SNTAGT. Trimming cost V 11 bases and J 1 base, with 12 bases left between them.

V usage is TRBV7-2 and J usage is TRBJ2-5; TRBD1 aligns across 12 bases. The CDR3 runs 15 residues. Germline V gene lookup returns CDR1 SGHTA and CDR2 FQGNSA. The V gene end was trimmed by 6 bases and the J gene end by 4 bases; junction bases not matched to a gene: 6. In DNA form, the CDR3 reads TGTGCCAGCAGGGGGGGACAGGGGGCTTTAGAGACCCAGTACTTC. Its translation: CASRGGQGALETQYF.

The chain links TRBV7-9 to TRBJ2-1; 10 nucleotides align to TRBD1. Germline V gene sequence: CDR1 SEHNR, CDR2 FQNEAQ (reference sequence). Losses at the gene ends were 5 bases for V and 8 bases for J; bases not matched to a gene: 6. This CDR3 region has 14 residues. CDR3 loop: CASSRDRGSDEQFF. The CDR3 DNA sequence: TGTGCCAGCAGCCGGGACAGGGGTTCCGATGAGCAGTTCTTC.

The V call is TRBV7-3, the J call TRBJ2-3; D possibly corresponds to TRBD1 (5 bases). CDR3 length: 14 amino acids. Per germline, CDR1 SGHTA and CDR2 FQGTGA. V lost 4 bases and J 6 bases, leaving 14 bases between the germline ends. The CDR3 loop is CASSWQGDRDTQYF. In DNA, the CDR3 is TGTGCCAGCAGCTGGCAGGGTGATCGGGATACGCAGTATTTT. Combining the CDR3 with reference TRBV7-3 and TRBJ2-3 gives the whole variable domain GAGVSQTPSNKVTEKGKYVELRCDPISGHTALYWYRQSLGQGPEFLIYFQGTGAADDSGLPNDRFFAVRPEGSVSTLKIQRTERGDSAVYLCASSWQGDRDTQYFGPGTRLTVL.

CDR3 DNA sequence: TGTGCCACCAGTGACCGGACAGGGAGGGCCTACAATGAGCAGTTCTTC. Residues: CATSDRTGRAYNEQFF. The V call is TRBV24-1, the J call TRBJ2-1; maybe TRBD1 (8 bases). Trimming shortened V by 4 bases and J by 2 bases, and 14 bases separated the two germline ends. This CDR3 contains 16 residues. The germline V gene encodes CDR1 KGHDR and CDR2 SFDVKD.

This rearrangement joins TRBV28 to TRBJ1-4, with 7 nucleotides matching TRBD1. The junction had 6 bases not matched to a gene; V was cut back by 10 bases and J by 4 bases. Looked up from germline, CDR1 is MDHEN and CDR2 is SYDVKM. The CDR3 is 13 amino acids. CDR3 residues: CATQGQFNEKLFF. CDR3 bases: TGTGCCACTCAGGGACAGTTTAATGAAAAACTGTTTTTT.

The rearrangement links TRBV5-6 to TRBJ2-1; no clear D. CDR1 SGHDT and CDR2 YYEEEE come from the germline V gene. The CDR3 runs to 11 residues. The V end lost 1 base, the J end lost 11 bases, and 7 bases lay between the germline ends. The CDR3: CASSLTGKQFF. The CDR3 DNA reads TGTGCCAGCAGCTTGACGGGTAAGCAGTTCTTC.

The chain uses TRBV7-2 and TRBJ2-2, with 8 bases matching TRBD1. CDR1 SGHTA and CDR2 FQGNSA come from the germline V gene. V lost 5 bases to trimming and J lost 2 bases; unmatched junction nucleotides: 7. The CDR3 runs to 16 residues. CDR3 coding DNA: TGTGCCAGCAGCACCCGGACAGGGCTAAACACCGGGGAGCTGTTTTTT. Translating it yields CASSTRTGLNTGELFF.

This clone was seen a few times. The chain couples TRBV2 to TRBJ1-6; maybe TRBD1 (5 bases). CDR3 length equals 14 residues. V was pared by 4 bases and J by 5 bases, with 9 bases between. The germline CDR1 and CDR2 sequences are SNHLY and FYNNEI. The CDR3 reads CASSAPRDNSPLHF. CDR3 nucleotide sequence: TGTGCCAGCAGTGCCCCCAGGGATAATTCACCCCTCCACTTT.

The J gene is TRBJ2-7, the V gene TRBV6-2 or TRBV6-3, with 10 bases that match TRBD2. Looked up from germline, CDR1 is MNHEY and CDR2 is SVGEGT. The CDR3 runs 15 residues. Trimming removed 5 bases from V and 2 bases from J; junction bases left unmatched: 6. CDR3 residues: CASSRISGGAYEQYF. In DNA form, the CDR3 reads TGTGCCAGCAGTCGGATAAGCGGGGGGGCCTACGAGCAGTACTTC.

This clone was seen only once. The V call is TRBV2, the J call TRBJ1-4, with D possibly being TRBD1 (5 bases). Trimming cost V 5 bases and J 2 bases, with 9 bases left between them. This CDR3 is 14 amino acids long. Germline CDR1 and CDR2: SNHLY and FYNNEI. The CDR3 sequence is CASSYRITNEKLFF. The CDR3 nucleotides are TGTGCCAGCAGTTACAGGATTACTAATGAAAAACTGTTTTTT.

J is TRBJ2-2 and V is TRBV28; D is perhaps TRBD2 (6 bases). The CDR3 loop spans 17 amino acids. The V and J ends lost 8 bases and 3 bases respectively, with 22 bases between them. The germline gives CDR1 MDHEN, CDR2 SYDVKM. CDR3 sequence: CASLLSYETGDTGELFF. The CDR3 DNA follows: TGTGCCAGCCTACTGTCTTATGAGACGGGGGACACCGGGGAGCTGTTTTTT.

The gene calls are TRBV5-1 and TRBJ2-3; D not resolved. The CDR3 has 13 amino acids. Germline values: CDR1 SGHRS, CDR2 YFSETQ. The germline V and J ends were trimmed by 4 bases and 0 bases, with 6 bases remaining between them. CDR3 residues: CASSLPSTDTQYF. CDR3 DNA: TGCGCCAGCAGCCTCCCCAGCACAGATACGCAGTATTTT.

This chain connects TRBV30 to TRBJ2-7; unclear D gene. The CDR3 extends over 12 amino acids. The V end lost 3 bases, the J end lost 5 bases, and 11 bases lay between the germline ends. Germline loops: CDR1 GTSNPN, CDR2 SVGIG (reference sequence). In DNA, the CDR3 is TGTGCCTGGAGATCACAGTCCAACGAGCAGTACTTC. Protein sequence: CAWRSQSNEQYF.

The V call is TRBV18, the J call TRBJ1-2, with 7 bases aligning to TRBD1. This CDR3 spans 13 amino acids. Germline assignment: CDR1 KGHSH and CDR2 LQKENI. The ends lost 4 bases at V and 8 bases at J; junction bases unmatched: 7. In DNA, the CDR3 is TGTGCCAGCTCACGAGAAGGGGGCGACGGCTACACCTTC. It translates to CASSREGGDGYTF. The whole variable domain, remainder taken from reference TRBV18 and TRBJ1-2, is NAGVMQNPRHLVRRRGQEARLRCSPMKGHSHVYWYRQLPEEGLKFMVYLQKENIIDESGMPKERFSAEFPKEGPSILRIQQVVRGDSAAYFCASSREGGDGYTFGSGTRLTVV.

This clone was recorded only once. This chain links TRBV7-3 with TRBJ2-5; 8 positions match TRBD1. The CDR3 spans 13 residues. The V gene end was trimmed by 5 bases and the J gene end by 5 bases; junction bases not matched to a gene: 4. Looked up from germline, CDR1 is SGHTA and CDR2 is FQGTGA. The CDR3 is CASSPQGAETQYF. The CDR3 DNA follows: TGTGCCAGCAGCCCGCAGGGGGCGGAGACCCAGTACTTC.

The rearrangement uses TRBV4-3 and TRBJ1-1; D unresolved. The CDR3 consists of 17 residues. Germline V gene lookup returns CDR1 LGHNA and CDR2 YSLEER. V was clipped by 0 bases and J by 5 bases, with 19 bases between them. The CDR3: CASSQDPGQRRRTEAFF. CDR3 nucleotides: TGCGCCAGCAGCCAAGATCCGGGTCAGAGAAGAAGGACTGAAGCTTTCTTT.

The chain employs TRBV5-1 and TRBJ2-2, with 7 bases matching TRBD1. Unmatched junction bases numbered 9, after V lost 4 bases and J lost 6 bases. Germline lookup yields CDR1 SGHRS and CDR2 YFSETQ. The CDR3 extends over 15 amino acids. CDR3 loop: CASSRDQGDPGELFF. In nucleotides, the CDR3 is TGCGCCAGCAGCCGGGACCAGGGGGACCCCGGGGAGCTGTTTTTT.

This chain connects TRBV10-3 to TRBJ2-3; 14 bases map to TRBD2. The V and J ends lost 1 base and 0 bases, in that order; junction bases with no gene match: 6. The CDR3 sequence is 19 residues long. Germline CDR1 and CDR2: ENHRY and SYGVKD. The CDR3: CAISEWGLAGALSTDTQYF. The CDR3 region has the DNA TGTGCCATCAGTGAGTGGGGACTAGCGGGGGCCCTAAGCACAGATACGCAGTATTTT.

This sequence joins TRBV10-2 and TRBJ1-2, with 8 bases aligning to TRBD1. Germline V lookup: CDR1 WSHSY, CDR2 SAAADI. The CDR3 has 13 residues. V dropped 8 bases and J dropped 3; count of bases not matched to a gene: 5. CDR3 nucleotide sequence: TGCGCCAGCGGGACGACAGGGGACTATGGCTACACCTTC. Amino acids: CASGTTGDYGYTF.

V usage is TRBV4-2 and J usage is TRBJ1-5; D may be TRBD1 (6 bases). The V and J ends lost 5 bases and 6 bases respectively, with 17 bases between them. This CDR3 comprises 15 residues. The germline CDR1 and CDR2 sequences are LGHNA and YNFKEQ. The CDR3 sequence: CASSVTPGGGQPQHF. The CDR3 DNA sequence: TGTGCCAGCAGCGTTACGCCGGGGGGCGGTCAGCCCCAGCATTTT.